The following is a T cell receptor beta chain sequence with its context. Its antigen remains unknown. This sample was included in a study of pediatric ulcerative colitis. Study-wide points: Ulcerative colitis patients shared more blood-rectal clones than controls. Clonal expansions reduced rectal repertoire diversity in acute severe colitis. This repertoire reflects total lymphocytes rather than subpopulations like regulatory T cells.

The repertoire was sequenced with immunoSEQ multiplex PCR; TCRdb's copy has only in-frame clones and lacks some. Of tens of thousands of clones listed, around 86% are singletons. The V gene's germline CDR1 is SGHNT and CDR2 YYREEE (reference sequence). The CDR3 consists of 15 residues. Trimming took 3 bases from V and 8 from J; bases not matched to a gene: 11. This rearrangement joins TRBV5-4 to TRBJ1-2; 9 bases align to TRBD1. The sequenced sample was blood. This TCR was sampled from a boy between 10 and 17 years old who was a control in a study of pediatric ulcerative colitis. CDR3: CASSSSYRGRRGYTF. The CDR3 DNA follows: TGTGCCAGCAGCTCAAGTTACAGGGGGCGCAGGGGCTACACCTTC.